The next 23 T cell receptor beta chains were all read from a single sample in a study of response to subunit inactivated influenza vaccine. TCRdb called the RT-PCR reads again in MiXCR, with one record for every CDR3 protein. The sample yields about 780,000 distinct CDR3 sequences, approximately 18% seen once. The sample here was PBMCs from blood, taken less than 6 days after vaccination. The source of these receptors is a man aged 45-65 years who received an inactivated influenza vaccine.

This clonotype was counted a few times. This chain links TRBV12-3 or TRBV12-4 with TRBJ2-7, with 11 positions matching TRBD2. CDR3 length: 16 residues. Unmatched junction bases numbered 10, after V lost 4 bases and J lost 5 bases. DNA of the CDR3: TGTGCCAGCAGTTCAGCTAGCGGGGGGCCCCTGAACGAGCAGTACTTC. Residues: CASSSASGGPLNEQYF.

V gene TRBV27 combines with J gene TRBJ2-7, with D hard to call. CDR3 length: 14 amino acids. CDR1 is MNHEY, CDR2 SMNVEV, per germline (reference sequence). Trimming stripped 3 bases from V and 7 bases from J, with 16 bases between. The CDR3 reads CASSFGGPHGEQYF. CDR3 DNA sequence: TGTGCCAGCAGTTTCGGTGGCCCCCACGGTGAGCAGTACTTC.

The chain combines TRBV15 with TRBJ2-7; 9 bases agree with TRBD2. The CDR3 totals 15 residues. V shed 0 bases and J 2 bases; nucleotides not matched to a gene: 2. Germline CDR1 reads LNHNV; CDR2 reads YYDKDF (reference sequence). CDR3 in DNA: TGTGCCACCAGCAGAGAGGGCGGGAGGGCCTACGAGCAGTACTTC. This codes for CATSREGGRAYEQYF.

The genes are TRBV20-1 and TRBJ2-3; D possibly uses TRBD1 or TRBD2 (5 bases each). The CDR3 consists of 14 residues. Germline V CDR1 and CDR2: DFQATT, SNEGSKA (reference sequence). Trimming pared 3 bases from V and 4 bases from J, leaving 14 bases between. The CDR3 nucleotides read TGCAGTGCTAGCGAGGGGTCCTTTGCAGATACGCAGTATTTT. It translates to CSASEGSFADTQYF.

This clonotype was seen a handful of times. The chain links TRBV20-1 to TRBJ2-7; D ambiguous. CDR1 is DFQATT, CDR2 SNEGSKA, per germline (reference sequence). Trimming removed 7 bases from V and 0 bases from J, with 10 bases in between. The CDR3 has 12 residues. The CDR3 DNA is TGCAGTGTACCGGTCCTCTCCTACGAGCAGTACTTC. This translates into CSVPVLSYEQYF.

The rearrangement joins TRBV20-1 to TRBJ2-1; no reliable D call. This CDR3 has 10 amino acids. V was trimmed by 5 bases and J by 8 bases, leaving 7 bases between them. The germline CDR1 and CDR2 sequences are DFQATT and SNEGSKA (reference sequence). The CDR3 DNA reads as TGCAGTGCTGGCTGGGATGAGCAGTTCTTC. It is translated as CSAGWDEQFF.

This rearrangement joins TRBV27 to TRBJ2-1; D is ambiguous. The CDR3 is 16 residues long. Germline V gene sequence: CDR1 MNHEY, CDR2 SMNVEV (reference sequence). Trimming removed 0 bases at V and 0 bases at J, with 9 bases between. The CDR3 DNA follows: TGTGCCAGCAGTTTATCGGTGATCCGCTCCTACAATGAGCAGTTCTTC. Translated: CASSLSVIRSYNEQFF.

In its sample, this clonotype was seen a few times. This sequence joins TRBV20-1 and TRBJ1-2; D uncertain. Trimming stripped 5 bases from V and 3 bases from J, with 16 bases between. The germline gives CDR1 DFQATT, CDR2 SNEGSKA (reference sequence). The CDR3 is made up of 14 amino acids. CDR3 in amino acids: CSAVDLHLDYGYTF. CDR3 nucleotide sequence: TGCAGTGCTGTGGACCTCCACCTAGACTATGGCTACACCTTC.

This clonotype was seen only a few times. The chain links TRBV7-9 to TRBJ2-1; D is uncertain. This CDR3 has 13 amino acids. V gave up 5 bases and J gave up 9 bases, with 14 bases separating them. In germline, CDR1 is SEHNR, CDR2 FQNEAQ (reference sequence). CDR3 protein: CASSLSPGAEQFF. For the CDR3, the DNA is TGTGCCAGCAGCCTCTCGCCGGGCGCTGAGCAGTTCTTC.

The sample holds many counts of this clonotype. The gene calls are TRBV6-1 and TRBJ1-1; possible D gene TRBD1, 5 bases. The CDR3 loop spans 13 amino acids. V was trimmed by 1 base and J by 5 bases, leaving 8 bases between them. Germline V lookup: CDR1 MNHNS, CDR2 SASEGT. The CDR3: CASSEVGGTEAFF. Written as DNA, the CDR3 is TGTGCCAGCAGTGAAGTCGGGGGAACTGAAGCTTTCTTT.

This chain connects TRBV12-3 or TRBV12-4 to TRBJ2-1; 9 bases map to TRBD2. Trimming cost V 6 bases and J 7 bases; bases outside gene matches: 4. The CDR3 has 13 residues. CDR3 sequence (DNA): TGTGCCAGCAGCGCCCTAGCGGGGAATGAGCAGTTCTTC. Translating gives CASSALAGNEQFF.

This clonotype occurred a few times. The V call is TRBV5-1, the J call TRBJ1-2, with a tentative D call TRBD1 (6 bases). The CDR3 sequence is 19 residues long. Germline CDR1 is SGHRS and CDR2 is YFSETQ. Trimming removed 4 bases at V and 5 bases at J, with 30 bases between. The CDR3 DNA is TGCGCCAGCAGCCCCGTACAGGGAGAATATGGAAGATGGGGATATGGCTACACCTTC. Protein: CASSPVQGEYGRWGYGYTF.

With respect to this clonotype: This sequence may be a read error, since a much larger clone differs from it by one base. The chain is built from TRBV5-6 and TRBJ2-7, with 10 bases aligning to TRBD1. Germline-derived CDR1 and CDR2 are SGHDT and YYEEEE. There are 14 residues in the CDR3. CDR3 loop: CASSEDRGSYEQSF. DNA of the CDR3: TGTGCCAGCAGCGAGGACAGGGGGTCCTACGAGCAGTCCTTC.

This clonotype was seen once. The junction and the germline gene differ at one end; a read error may be behind it. CDR3 in amino acids: CASSLGRNRPHNEQLF. The CDR3 bases are TGTGCCAGCAGCCTTGGACGCAACCGCCCCCACAATGAGCAGCTCTTC. The chain carries TRBV12-3 or TRBV12-4 and TRBJ2-1, with unresolved D. This CDR3 has 16 residues.

This clonotype was picked up a small number of times. V and J are TRBV18 and TRBJ1-3, with unresolved D. The V gene's germline CDR1 is KGHSH and CDR2 LQKENI. The V and J ends lost 1 base and 6 bases respectively, with 19 bases between them. The CDR3 contains 17 residues. CDR3 in DNA: TGTGCCAGCTCACCACAAAACGGCTTCTGGCAGCAAAACACCATATATTTT. It is translated as CASSPQNGFWQQNTIYF. Full variable domain (rest looked up from reference TRBV18 and TRBJ1-3): NAGVMQNPRHLVRRRGQEARLRCSPMKGHSHVYWYRQLPEEGLKFMVYLQKENIIDESGMPKERFSAEFPKEGPSILRIQQVVRGDSAAYFCASSPQNGFWQQNTIYFGEGSWLTVV.

The rearrangement uses TRBV2 and TRBJ1-4, with D uncertain. The V end lost 4 bases, the J end lost 5 bases, and 14 bases lay between the germline ends. From germline, CDR1 is SNHLY and CDR2 FYNNEI. The CDR3 consists of 15 residues. The DNA for the CDR3 is TGTGCCAGCAGTGTAACGGGGAGATTAAATGAAAAACTGTTTTTT. Its protein product is CASSVTGRLNEKLFF.

V and J are TRBV5-1 and TRBJ2-2; 10 bases agree with TRBD2. With V trimmed by 0 bases and J by 3 bases, 5 bases remained unmatched. The germline gives CDR1 SGHRS, CDR2 YFSETQ. This CDR3 contains 17 residues. The CDR3 region has the DNA TGCGCCAGCAGCTTGGGAGGACTAGCGGTATACACCGGGGAGCTGTTTTTT. Protein: CASSLGGLAVYTGELFF.

This chain uses TRBV10-3 with TRBJ2-7; tentatively, D is TRBD1 (5 bases). V shed 10 bases and J shed 5 bases, with 12 bases lying between them. The CDR3 is 11 amino acids. The germline V gene encodes CDR1 ENHRY and CDR2 SYGVKD. The CDR3: CATRRVDEQYF. As DNA, the CDR3 is TGTGCCACCCGCAGGGTTGACGAGCAGTACTTC.

This clonotype appeared a few times. The CDR3 loop is CASSQETSGGRDTQYF. CDR3 coding DNA: TGCGCCAGCAGCCAAGAAACTAGCGGGGGGCGGGATACGCAGTATTTT. The chain couples TRBV4-3 to TRBJ2-3, with TRBD2 matching over 12 bases. This CDR3 is 16 amino acids long. Germline CDR1 LGHNA, CDR2 YSLEER. After removal of 0 bases from V and 6 bases from J, the junction contained 4 bases not matched to a gene.

Ten or more counts support this clonotype. The genes are TRBV24-1 and TRBJ1-1; D unresolved. This CDR3 spans 13 amino acids. Looked up from germline, CDR1 is KGHDR and CDR2 is SFDVKD. The ends were cut back, 3 bases at V and 0 bases at J, with 4 bases in the middle. The CDR3 nucleotides read TGTGCCACCAGTGATACGTTGAACACTGAAGCTTTCTTT. It is translated as CATSDTLNTEAFF.

The V gene is TRBV20-1, the J gene TRBJ2-3; a weak D match, TRBD1 (6 bases). The CDR3 spans 13 residues. CDR1 and CDR2 from the germline V gene are DFQATT and SNEGSKA (reference sequence). V gave up 3 bases and J gave up 2 bases, with 9 bases separating them. CDR3 DNA sequence: TGCAGTGCTAGTAAGGGGGACACAGATACGCAGTATTTT. Translated, it gives CSASKGDTDTQYF.

The rearrangement joins TRBV6-1 to TRBJ2-7, with a tentative D call TRBD2 (5 bases). CDR1 and CDR2 from the germline V gene are MNHNS and SASEGT. Deletions cut 4 bases from V and 2 bases from J, with 9 bases between. This CDR3 is 13 amino acids long. CDR3 amino acids: CASSATRTYEQYF. CDR3 DNA sequence: TGTGCCAGCAGTGCCACTAGAACCTACGAGCAGTACTTC.

There are a few counts of this clonotype. V is TRBV20-1 and J is TRBJ2-1, with TRBD2 identical over 8 bases. Germline V CDR1 and CDR2: DFQATT, SNEGSKA (reference sequence). This CDR3 is 15 amino acids long. The J segment lost 3 bases and the V segment lost 3 bases, leaving 7 bases of the junction unmatched. CDR3 sequence reads: CSARGGLVGYNEQFF. CDR3 DNA: TGCAGTGCTAGGGGGGGACTAGTGGGCTACAATGAGCAGTTCTTC.